This T cell receptor beta chain was identified in a study of blood T cell repertoires in COVID-19. Across the whole study: Collection of acute and convalescent COVID-19 samples took place in the United States, Italy and Spain.

Per the authors' pipeline: Estimated nucleated cell counts came from reference gene primer amplification. Only in-frame clones appear in the TCRdb table, and some are missing; sequencing was by immunoSEQ multiplex PCR. V and J calls and clone size are those listed in that table; D and trimming were worked out from the DNA. The profile covers approximately 300,000 clones, with around four fifths appearing a single time and approximately 1.1% taken by the ten largest. The germline CDR1 and CDR2 sequences are KGHDR and SFDVKD. The CDR3 is 13 residues long. J gave up 5 bases and V 6 bases, and 5 bases lay outside the gene matches. This clone was picked up a small number of times.

The rearrangement uses TRBV24-1 and TRBJ1-1; 7 nucleotides line up with TRBD1. This sequence originates from a woman aged 45-65 years with acute or convalescent COVID-19. Sequenced sample: peripheral blood. The CDR3 reads CATSPGGETEAFF. DNA of the CDR3: TGTGCCACCAGTCCAGGGGGTGAAACTGAAGCTTTCTTT.